This TCR beta chain derives from a study of shared clonotypes between healthy human individuals. The junction had 5 bases not matched to a gene; V was cut back by 3 bases and J by 2 bases. Per germline, CDR1 SGHAT and CDR2 FQNNGV. The CDR3 has 15 amino acids. Libraries were prepared by immunoSEQ multiplex PCR; TCRdb keeps only in-frame clonotypes and omits some of them. Of about half a million clones detected, around 79% appear once; the ten largest clones hold approximately 13%. The clonotype comes from a woman between 40 and 55 years old in good health. Some clones in this sample may be carry-over from other donors' samples. V and J are TRBV11-2 and TRBJ2-3, with TRBD2 matching 7 bases. The sample comprised PBMCs. The CDR3 region has the DNA TGTGCCAGCAGCTTTCGCGGGAGACTCACAGATACGCAGTATTTT. Protein: CASSFRGRLTDTQYF.